The TCR beta chain described here comes from a study of cytomegalovirus exposure and HLA in healthy donors. Overall study findings and caveats: V- and J-gene trimming in TCR beta was tied to a missense DCLRE1C variant by an analysis performed later.

Regarding this clone: Its antigen is not known.

The PCR used 60 Vbeta and 13 Jbeta primers. TCRdb keeps only in-frame clones here, not all; method: immunoSEQ multiplex PCR. In the table there are approximately 82,000 clones, about 9.5% of which are singletons. Trimming removed 7 bases from V and 7 bases from J, with 16 bases in between. This CDR3 region has 13 residues. In germline, CDR1 is MNHEY, CDR2 SVGAGI. The receptor's source is a man aged 60 to 69 in good health and CMV-seropositive. Sample: PBMCs. V gene TRBV6-5 combines with J gene TRBJ1-2; perhaps TRBD1 as D (5 bases). The CDR3 sequence is CASTQTWGGGYTF. CDR3 DNA: TGTGCCAGCACCCAAACGTGGGGCGGTGGCTACACCTTC.